The 11 T cell receptor beta chains given below trace back to one sample, sequenced in a study of T cell responses to AZD1222 COVID-19 vaccine. Profiled with immunoSEQ multiplex PCR; TCRdb holds only in-frame clones, not every one. The repertoire consists of just under 90,000 clones, with about 91% occurring once and the leading ten covering approximately 5%. This specimen consisted of peripheral blood, obtained 28 days after the second AZD1222 dose. The receptors derive from an adult who received the AZD1222 COVID-19 vaccine.

The chain is built from TRBV7-8 and TRBJ1-2; no clear D gene. The CDR3 has 16 residues. Germline V CDR1 and CDR2: SGHVS, FQNEAQ. The V end lost 5 bases, the J end lost 1 base, and 17 bases lay between the germline ends. This chain's CDR3 is CASSHAFKEFNYGYTF. CDR3 DNA: TGTGCCAGCAGCCACGCCTTCAAGGAATTTAACTATGGCTACACCTTC.

This clone has only one observation. The chain couples TRBV5-6 to TRBJ2-2; no reliable D call. The CDR3 sequence is 15 residues long. CDR1 and CDR2 (germline): SGHDT, YYEEEE. Trimming removed 1 base from V and 6 bases from J, with 13 bases in between. CDR3 nucleotides: TGTGCCAGCAGCTTGATGGCAGAACGGGCCGGGGAGCTGTTTTTT. The encoded protein is CASSLMAERAGELFF.

This sequence joins TRBV5-1 and TRBJ2-7; D is unclear. CDR3 length: 13 amino acids. Germline-derived CDR1 and CDR2 are SGHRS and YFSETQ. V was cut by 0 bases and J by 4 bases, with 8 bases left in between. The CDR3 sequence: CASSLGVGYEQYF. CDR3 DNA: TGCGCCAGCAGCTTGGGAGTTGGTTACGAGCAGTACTTC.

This chain connects TRBV30 to TRBJ1-3, with no clear D. The V gene lost 5 bases and the J gene lost 0 bases, with 8 bases spanning the gap. CDR3 length: 13 residues. Germline V gene data show CDR1 as GTSNPN and CDR2 as SVGIG (reference sequence). CDR3 nucleotides: TGTGCCTGGGCCTTTAGCTCTGGAAACACCATATATTTT. Its protein is CAWAFSSGNTIYF.

V gene TRBV30 combines with J gene TRBJ1-6, with no clear D. The CDR3 runs 16 residues. Deletions cut 1 base from V and 0 bases from J, with 10 bases between. The germline gives CDR1 GTSNPN, CDR2 SVGIG (reference sequence). In DNA form, the CDR3 reads TGTGCCTGGAGTGGAAGGGCTAGCTCCTATAATTCACCCCTCCACTTT. It is translated as CAWSGRASSYNSPLHF.

V is TRBV7-2 and J is TRBJ1-2, with unresolved D. Trimming took 1 base from V and 5 from J, leaving 5 bases between them. CDR3 length: 12 amino acids. Germline V gives CDR1 SGHTA, CDR2 FQGNSA. This CDR3 reads CASSLEVYGYTF. The CDR3 DNA sequence: TGTGCCAGCAGCTTAGAAGTATATGGCTACACCTTC.

V gene TRBV7-9 combines with J gene TRBJ2-3, with D uncertain. V was shortened by 3 bases and J by 3 bases, with 10 bases between the two germline ends. CDR1 is SEHNR and CDR2 is FQNEAQ in the germline V gene (reference sequence). This CDR3 has 14 amino acids. The CDR3 DNA reads as TGTGCCAGCAGCTTCGGACCCGCAACAGATACGCAGTATTTT. As protein: CASSFGPATDTQYF.

The chain joins TRBV30 to TRBJ1-1, with 8 bases fitting TRBD1. This CDR3 contains 16 residues. Germline V CDR1 and CDR2: GTSNPN, SVGIG (reference sequence). The J segment lost 3 bases and the V segment lost 4 bases, leaving 13 bases of the junction unmatched. The CDR3 DNA reads TGTGCCTGGACCAAGGACAGGGTGATGGTCGACACTGAAGCTTTCTTT. It codes for CAWTKDRVMVDTEAFF.

This chain links TRBV18 with TRBJ1-3, with D hard to call. V was shortened by 4 bases and J by 0 bases, with 7 bases between the two germline ends. The germline V gene encodes CDR1 KGHSH and CDR2 LQKENI. This CDR3 region has 14 residues. The CDR3 sequence: CASSLRDSGNTIYF. In DNA form, the CDR3 reads TGTGCCAGCTCACTAAGGGACTCTGGAAACACCATATATTTT.

J is TRBJ1-3 and V is TRBV9, with TRBD1 matching over 8 bases. Germline V CDR1 and CDR2: SGDLS, YYNGEE. The V gene end was trimmed by 7 bases and the J gene end by 4 bases; junction bases not matched to a gene: 4. The CDR3 contains 13 residues. DNA of the CDR3: TGTGCCAGCGGACAGGGTGAGGGAAACACCATATATTTT. Amino acids: CASGQGEGNTIYF.

The chain employs TRBV7-3 and TRBJ1-2; possibly TRBD1 for D (6 bases). The CDR3 totals 14 residues. Germline CDR1 reads SGHTA; CDR2 reads FQGTGA. Deletions cut 4 bases from V and 4 bases from J, with 13 bases between. CDR3 coding DNA: TGTGCCAGCAGCTCAGATGGGGGCGGCTATGGCTACACCTTC. Encoded protein: CASSSDGGGYGYTF.